This T cell receptor beta chain was observed in a study of monozygotic twins with inflammatory bowel disease. Germline loops: CDR1 SGHRS, CDR2 YFSETQ. This CDR3 contains 15 residues. TCRdb re-called the 5' RACE reads; one entry per CDR3 protein, DNA not given. Its clone listing holds about 450,000 distinct CDR3 sequences. The sequenced sample consisted of blood. The chain couples TRBV5-1 to TRBJ2-1. This receptor was identified in a human donor with ulcerative colitis or Crohn's disease, or a healthy co-twin of an affected twin (not recorded which). The CDR3 sequence: CASSLTELKYDEQFF.